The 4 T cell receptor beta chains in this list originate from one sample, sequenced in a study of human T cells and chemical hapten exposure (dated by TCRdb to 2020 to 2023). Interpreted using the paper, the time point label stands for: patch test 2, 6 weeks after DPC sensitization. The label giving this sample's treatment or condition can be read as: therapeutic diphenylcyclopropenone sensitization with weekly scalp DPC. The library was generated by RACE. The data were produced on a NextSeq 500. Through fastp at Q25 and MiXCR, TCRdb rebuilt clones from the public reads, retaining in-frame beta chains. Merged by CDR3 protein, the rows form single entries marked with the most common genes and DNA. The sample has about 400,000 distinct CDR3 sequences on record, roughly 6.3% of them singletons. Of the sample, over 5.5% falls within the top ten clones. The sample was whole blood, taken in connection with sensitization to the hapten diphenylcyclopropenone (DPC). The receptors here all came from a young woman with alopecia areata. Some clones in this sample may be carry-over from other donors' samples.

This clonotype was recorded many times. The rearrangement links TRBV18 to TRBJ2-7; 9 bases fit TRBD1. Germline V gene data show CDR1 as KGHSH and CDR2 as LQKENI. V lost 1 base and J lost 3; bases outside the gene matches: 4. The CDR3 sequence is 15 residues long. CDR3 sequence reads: CASSPLGQGVYEQYF. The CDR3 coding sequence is TGTGCCAGCTCACCACTGGGACAGGGAGTCTACGAGCAGTACTTC. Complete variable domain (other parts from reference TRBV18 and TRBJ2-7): NAGVMQNPRHLVRRRGQEARLRCSPMKGHSHVYWYRQLPEEGLKFMVYLQKENIIDESGMPKERFSAEFPKEGPSILRIQQVVRGDSAAYFCASSPLGQGVYEQYFGPGTRLTVT.

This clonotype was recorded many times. The CDR3 here is CASSSIRPLTF. CDR3 nucleotide sequence: TGTGCCAGCAGCTCAATAAGACCCCTCACCTTC. The J gene is TRBJ1-2, the V gene TRBV11-2; D is ambiguous. Germline CDR1 and CDR2: SGHAT and FQNNGV. Trimming shortened V by 4 bases and J by 13 bases, and 13 bases separated the two germline ends. The CDR3 totals 11 residues.

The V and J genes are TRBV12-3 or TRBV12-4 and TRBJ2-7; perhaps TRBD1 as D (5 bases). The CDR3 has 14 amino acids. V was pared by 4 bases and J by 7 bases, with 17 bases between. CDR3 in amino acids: CASSSSGIQTEQYF. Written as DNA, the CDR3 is TGTGCCAGCAGTTCCTCAGGGATCCAGACTGAGCAGTACTTC.

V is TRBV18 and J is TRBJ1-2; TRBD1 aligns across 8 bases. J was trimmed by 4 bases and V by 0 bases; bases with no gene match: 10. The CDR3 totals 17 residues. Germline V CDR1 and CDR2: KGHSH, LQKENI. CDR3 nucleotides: TGTGCCAGCTCACCACCGAGTGGGAGACAGGGGAGCTATGGCTACACCTTC. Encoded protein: CASSPPSGRQGSYGYTF.